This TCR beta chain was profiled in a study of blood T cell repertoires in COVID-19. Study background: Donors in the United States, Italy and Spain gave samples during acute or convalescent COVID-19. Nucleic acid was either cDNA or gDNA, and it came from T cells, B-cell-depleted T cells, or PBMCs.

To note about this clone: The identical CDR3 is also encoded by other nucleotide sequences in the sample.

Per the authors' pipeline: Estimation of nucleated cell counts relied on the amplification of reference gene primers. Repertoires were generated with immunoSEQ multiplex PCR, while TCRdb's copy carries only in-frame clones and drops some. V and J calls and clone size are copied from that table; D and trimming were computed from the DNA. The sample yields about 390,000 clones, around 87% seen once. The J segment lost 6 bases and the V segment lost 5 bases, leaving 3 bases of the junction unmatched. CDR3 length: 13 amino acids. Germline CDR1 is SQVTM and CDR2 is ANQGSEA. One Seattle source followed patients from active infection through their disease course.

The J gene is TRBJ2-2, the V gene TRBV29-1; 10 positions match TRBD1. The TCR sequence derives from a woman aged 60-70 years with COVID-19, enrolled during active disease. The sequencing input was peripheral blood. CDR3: CSVPGQGSGELFF. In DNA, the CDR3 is TGCAGCGTTCCGGGACAGGGGTCCGGGGAGCTGTTTTTT.